This TCR beta chain originates from a study of T cells in localized non-small cell lung cancer. Notes on the study in general: Out of the top 100 tumor clones, a median approximately 50 were seen in adjacent lung. Adjacent uninvolved lung tissue had the highest T cell clonality, exceeding tumor. Sequencing was limited to one tumor region, leaving the possibility of heterogeneity open.

The CDR3 covers 12 residues. The V end was cut by 2 bases, the J end by 7 bases, with 8 bases between. Germline lookup yields CDR1 KGHSH and CDR2 LQKENI. Using immunoSEQ multiplex PCR, the repertoire was profiled, and TCRdb retains in-frame clones only, with some absent. The table has 20,000 to 25,000 clones, about 87% seen once. Note on this clone: Its antigen is as yet unknown.

The origin of this receptor is a man between 40 and 69 years old with stage II squamous cell lung carcinoma. This chain links TRBV18 with TRBJ1-1; no clear D gene. Source: PBMCs, taken before any cancer treatment. The CDR3 coding sequence is TGTGCCAGCTCACCAGGGGATGGTGAAGCTTTCTTT. It is translated as CASSPGDGEAFF.